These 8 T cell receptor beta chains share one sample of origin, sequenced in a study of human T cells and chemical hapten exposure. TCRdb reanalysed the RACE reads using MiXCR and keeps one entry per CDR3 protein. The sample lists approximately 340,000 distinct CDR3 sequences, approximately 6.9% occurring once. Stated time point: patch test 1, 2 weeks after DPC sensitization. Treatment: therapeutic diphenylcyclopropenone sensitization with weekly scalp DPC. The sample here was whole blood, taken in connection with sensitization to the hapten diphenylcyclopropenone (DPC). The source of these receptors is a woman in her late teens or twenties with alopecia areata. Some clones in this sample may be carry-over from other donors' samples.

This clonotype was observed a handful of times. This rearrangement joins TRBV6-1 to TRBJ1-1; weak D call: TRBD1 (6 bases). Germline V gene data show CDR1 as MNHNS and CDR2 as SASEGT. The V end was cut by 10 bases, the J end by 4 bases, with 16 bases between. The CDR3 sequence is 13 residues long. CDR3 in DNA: TGTGCCACCTGGACAGACCAGGGCACTGAAGCTTTCTTT. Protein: CATWTDQGTEAFF.

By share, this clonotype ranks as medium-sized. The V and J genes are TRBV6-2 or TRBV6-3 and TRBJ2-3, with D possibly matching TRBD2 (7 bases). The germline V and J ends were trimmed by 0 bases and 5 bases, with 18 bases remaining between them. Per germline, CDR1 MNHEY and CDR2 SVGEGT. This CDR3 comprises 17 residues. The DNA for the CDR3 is TGTGCCAGCAGTTACTCGGAGTTCGGGGGGCTGGAAGATACGCAGTATTTT. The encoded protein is CASSYSEFGGLEDTQYF.

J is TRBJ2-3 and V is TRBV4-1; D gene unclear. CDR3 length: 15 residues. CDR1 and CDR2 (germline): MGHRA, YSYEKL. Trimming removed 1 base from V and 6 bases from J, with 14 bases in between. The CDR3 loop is CASSQGTAVMDTQYF. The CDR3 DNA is TGCGCCAGCAGCCAAGGAACGGCTGTTATGGATACGCAGTATTTT.

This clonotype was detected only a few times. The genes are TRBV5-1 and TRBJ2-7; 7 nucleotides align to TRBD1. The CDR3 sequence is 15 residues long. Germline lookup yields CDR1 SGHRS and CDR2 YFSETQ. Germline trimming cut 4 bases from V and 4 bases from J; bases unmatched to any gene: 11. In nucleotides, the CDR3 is TGCGCCAGCAGCGCGGAAGGGACAGACTTTTACGAGCAGTACTTC. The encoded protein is CASSAEGTDFYEQYF.

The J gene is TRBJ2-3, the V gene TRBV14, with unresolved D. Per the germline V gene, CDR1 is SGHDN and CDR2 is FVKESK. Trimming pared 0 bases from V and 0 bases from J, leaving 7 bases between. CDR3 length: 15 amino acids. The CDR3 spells CASSQERLSTDTQYF. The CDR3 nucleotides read TGTGCCAGCAGCCAAGAACGGCTGAGCACAGATACGCAGTATTTT.

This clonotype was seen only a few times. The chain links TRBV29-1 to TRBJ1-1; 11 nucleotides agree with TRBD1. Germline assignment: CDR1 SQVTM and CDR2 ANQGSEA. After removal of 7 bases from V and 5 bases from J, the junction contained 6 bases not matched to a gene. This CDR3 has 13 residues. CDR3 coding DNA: TGCAGCGCCGGGGACAGGGGGAGGACTGAAGCTTTCTTT. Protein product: CSAGDRGRTEAFF.

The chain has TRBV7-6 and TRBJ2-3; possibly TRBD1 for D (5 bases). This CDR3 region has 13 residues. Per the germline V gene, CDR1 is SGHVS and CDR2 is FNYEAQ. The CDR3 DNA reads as TGTGCAGTTCACAGGACACGCACAGATACGCAGTATTTT. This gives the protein CAVHRTRTDTQYF.

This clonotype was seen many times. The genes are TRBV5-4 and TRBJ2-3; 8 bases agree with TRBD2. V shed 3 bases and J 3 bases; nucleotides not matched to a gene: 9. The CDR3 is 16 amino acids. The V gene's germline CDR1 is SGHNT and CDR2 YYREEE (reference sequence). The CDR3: CASSSPSGGATDTQYF. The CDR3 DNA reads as TGTGCCAGCAGCTCCCCCTCCGGGGGGGCGACAGATACGCAGTATTTT.